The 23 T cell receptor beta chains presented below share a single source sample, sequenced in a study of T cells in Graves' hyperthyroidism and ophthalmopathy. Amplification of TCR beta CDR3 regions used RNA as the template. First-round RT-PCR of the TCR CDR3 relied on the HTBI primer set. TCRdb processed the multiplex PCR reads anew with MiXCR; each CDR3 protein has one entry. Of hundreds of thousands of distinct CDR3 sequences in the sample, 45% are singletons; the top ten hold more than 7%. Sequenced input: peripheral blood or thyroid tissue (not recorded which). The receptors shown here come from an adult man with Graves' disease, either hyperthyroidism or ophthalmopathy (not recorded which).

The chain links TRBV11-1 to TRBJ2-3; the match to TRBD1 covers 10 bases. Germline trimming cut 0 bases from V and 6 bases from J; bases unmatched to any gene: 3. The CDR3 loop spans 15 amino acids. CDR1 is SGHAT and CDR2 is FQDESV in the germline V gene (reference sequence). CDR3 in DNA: TGTGCCAGCAGCTTAGCAGGGACAGGGGTGGATACGCAGTATTTT. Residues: CASSLAGTGVDTQYF.

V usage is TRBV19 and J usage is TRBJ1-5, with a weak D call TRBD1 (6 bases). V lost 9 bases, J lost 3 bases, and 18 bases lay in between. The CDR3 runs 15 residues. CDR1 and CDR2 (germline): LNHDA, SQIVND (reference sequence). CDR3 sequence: CASSVSGADNQPQHF. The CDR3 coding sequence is TGTGCCAGCAGTGTCTCAGGGGCCGACAATCAGCCCCAGCATTTT.

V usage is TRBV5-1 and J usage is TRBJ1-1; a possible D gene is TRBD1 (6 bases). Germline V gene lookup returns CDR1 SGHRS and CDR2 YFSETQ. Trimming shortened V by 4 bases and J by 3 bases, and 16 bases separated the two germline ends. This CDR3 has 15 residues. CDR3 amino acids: CASSQETGWDTEAFF. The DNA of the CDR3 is TGCGCCAGCAGCCAAGAGACAGGCTGGGACACTGAAGCTTTCTTT.

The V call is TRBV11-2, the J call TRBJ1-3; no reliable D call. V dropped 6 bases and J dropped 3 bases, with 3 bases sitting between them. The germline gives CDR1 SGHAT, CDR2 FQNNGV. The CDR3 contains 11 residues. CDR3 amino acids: CASRDGNTIYF. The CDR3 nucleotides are TGTGCCAGCAGAGATGGAAACACCATATATTTT.

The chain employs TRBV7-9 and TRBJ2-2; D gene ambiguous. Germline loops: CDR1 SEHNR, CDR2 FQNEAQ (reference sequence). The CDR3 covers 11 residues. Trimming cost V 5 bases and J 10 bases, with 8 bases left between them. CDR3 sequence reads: CASSHSEELFF. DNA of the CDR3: TGTGCCAGCAGCCATTCCGAGGAGCTGTTTTTT.

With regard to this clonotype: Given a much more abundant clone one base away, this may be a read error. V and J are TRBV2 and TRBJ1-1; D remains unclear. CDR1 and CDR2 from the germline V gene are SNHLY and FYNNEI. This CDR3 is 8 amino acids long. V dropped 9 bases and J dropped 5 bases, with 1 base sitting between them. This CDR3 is CARTEAFF. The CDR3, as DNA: TGTGCCAGAACTGAAGCTTTCTTT.

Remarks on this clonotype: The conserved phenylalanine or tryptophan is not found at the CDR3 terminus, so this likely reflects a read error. CDR3 DNA sequence: TGTGCCAGCAGTTACGACAAGAACACTGAAGCTTTCCTT. It encodes CASSYDKNTEAFL. This chain uses TRBV2 with TRBJ1-1, with D unresolved. Trimming removed 5 bases at V and 1 base at J, with 8 bases between. CDR1 is SNHLY and CDR2 is FYNNEI in the germline V gene. The CDR3 loop spans 13 amino acids.

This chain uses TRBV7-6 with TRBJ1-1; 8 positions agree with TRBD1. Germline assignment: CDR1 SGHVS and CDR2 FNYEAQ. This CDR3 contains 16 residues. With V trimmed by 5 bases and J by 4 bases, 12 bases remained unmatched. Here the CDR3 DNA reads TGTGCCAGCAGCCCCATTGAAGGACAGGGCGGCACTGAAGCTTTCTTT. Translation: CASSPIEGQGGTEAFF.

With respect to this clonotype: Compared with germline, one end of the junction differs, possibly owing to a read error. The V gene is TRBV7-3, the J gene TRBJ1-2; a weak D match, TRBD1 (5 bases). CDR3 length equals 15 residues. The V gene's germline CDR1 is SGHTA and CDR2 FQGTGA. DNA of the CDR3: TGCGCCAGCAGCCAACTGGGACTCCTCAGGAATGGCTACACCTTC. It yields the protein CASSQLGLLRNGYTF.

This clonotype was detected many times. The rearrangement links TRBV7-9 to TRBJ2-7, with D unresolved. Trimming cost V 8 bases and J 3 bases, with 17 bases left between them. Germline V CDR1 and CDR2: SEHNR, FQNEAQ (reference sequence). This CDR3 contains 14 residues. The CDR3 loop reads CASELIGPNYEQYF. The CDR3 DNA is TGTGCCAGCGAGCTCATCGGGCCGAACTACGAGCAGTACTTC.

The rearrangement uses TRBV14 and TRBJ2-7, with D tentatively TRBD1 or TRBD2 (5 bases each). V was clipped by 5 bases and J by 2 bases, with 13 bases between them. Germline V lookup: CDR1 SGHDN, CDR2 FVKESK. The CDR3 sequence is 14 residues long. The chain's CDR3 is CASSGRRGAYEQYF. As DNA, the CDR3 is TGTGCCAGCAGCGGCCGTCGGGGCGCCTACGAGCAGTACTTC.

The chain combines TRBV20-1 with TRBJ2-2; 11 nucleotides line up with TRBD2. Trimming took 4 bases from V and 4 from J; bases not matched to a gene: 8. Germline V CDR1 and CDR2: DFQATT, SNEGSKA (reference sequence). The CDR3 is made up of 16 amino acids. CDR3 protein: CSATGTSGGGTGELFF. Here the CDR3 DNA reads TGCAGTGCTACCGGGACTAGCGGTGGTGGCACCGGGGAGCTGTTTTTT.

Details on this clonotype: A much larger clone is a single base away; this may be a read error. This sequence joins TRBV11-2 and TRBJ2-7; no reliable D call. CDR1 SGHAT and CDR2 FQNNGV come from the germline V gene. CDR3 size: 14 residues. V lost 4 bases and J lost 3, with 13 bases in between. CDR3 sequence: CASSSARLIYEQYF. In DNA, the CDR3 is TGTGCCAGCAGCTCCGCGCGGCTTATCTACGAGCAGTACTTC.

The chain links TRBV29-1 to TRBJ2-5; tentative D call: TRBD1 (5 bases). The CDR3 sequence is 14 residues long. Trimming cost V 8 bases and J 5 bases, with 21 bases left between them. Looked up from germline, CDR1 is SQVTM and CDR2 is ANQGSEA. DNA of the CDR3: TGCAGCCAAGCGTCCGGCCAGGGTCGGGAGACCCAGTACTTC. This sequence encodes CSQASGQGRETQYF.

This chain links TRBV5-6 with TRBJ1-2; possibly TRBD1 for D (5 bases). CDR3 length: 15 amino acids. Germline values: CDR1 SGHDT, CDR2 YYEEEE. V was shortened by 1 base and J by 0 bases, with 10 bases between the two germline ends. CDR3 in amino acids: CASSLRGSTNYGYTF. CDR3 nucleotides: TGTGCCAGCAGCTTGAGGGGCAGTACTAACTATGGCTACACCTTC.

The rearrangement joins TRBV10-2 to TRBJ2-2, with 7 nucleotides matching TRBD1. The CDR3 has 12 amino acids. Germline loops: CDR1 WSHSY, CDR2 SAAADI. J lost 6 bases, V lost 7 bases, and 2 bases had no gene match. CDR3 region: CASTGQAGELFF. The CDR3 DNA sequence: TGCGCCAGCACTGGACAGGCCGGGGAGCTGTTTTTT.

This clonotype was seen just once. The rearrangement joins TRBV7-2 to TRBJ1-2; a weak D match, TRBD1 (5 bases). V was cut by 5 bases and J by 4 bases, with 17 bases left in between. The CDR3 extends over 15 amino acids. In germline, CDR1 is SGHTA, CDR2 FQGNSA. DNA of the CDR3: TGTGCCAGCAGCCAAGAAACAGGTGAAATCTATGGCTACACCTTC. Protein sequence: CASSQETGEIYGYTF. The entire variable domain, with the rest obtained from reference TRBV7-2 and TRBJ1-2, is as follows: GAGVSQSPSNKVTEKGKDVELRCDPISGHTALYWYRQSLGQGLEFLIYFQGNSAPDKSGLPSDRFSAERTGGSVSTLTIQRTQQEDSAVYLCASSQETGEIYGYTFGSGTRLTVV.

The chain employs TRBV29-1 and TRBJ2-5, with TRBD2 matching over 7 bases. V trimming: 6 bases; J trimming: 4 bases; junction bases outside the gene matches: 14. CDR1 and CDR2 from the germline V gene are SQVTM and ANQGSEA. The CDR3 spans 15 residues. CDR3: CSVAGGGPSGETQYF. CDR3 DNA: TGCAGCGTCGCCGGGGGAGGGCCGTCGGGAGAGACCCAGTACTTC.

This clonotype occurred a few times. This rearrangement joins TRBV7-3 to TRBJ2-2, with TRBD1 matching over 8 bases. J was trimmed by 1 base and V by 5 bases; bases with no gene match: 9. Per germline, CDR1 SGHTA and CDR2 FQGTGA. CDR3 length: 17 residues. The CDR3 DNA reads TGTGCCAGCAGCCTACGTCCCGGGACAGGGAACACCGGGGAGCTGTTTTTT. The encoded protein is CASSLRPGTGNTGELFF.

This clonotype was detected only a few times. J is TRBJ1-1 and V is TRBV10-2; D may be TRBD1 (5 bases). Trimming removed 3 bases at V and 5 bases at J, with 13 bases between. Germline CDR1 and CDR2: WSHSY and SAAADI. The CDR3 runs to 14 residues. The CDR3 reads CASSDQGGDTEAFF. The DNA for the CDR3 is TGCGCCAGCAGTGACCAGGGTGGAGATACTGAAGCTTTCTTT.

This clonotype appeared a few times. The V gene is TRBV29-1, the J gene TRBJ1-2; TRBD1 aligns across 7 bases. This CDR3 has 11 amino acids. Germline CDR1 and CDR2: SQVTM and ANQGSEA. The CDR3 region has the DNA TGCAGTTTAATGGGACAGCGAGGCTACACCTTC. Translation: CSLMGQRGYTF.

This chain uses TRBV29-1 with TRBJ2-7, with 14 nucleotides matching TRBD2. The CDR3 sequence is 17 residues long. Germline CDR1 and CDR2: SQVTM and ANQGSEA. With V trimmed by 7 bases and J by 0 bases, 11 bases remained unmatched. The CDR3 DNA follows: TGCAGCGCGCCGGGACTAGCGGGAGATCGGCACTCCTACGAGCAGTACTTC. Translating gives CSAPGLAGDRHSYEQYF.

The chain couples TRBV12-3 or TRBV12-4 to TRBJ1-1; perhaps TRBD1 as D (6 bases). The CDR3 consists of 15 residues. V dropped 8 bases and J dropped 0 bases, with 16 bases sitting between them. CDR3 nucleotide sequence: TGTGCCAGCGCCAGAAGACAGGTCATGAACACTGAAGCTTTCTTT. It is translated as CASARRQVMNTEAFF.